These 13 T cell receptor beta chains were all obtained from the same sample, sequenced in a study of graft-versus-host responses after intestinal transplantation. These TCRs' antigens remain unknown. This table comes from immunoSEQ multiplex PCR, and its TCRdb copy is limited to in-frame clones, with some not included. The sample holds 70,000 or so clones; over 75% are singletons and the top ten take around 0.37%. Material: unstimulated CD4+ T cells sorted from spleen or lymph node cells, obtained before transplant. The receptors come from a human donor who was the organ donor for an intestinal transplant.

This clone was seen a handful of times. The rearrangement uses TRBV5-6 and TRBJ2-5; 7 bases line up with TRBD2. The CDR3 is 12 amino acids. The V gene end was trimmed by 7 bases and the J gene end by 3 bases; junction bases not matched to a gene: 3. CDR1 and CDR2 (germline): SGHDT, YYEEEE. In DNA, the CDR3 is TGTGCCAGCGGTCGGGGGGAAGAGACCCAGTACTTC. Translation gives CASGRGEETQYF.

The V and J genes are TRBV21-1 and TRBJ2-7; the DNA was not used to check the table's D call, TRBD2. TRBV21-1 is a pseudogene locus. The CDR3 runs 15 residues. As DNA, the CDR3 is TGTGCCAGCAGCAAAGGGACTAGCGGGGTTTACGAGCAGTACGTC. It specifies CASSKGTSGVYEQYV.

The chain recombines TRBV4-3 with TRBJ1-6; tentatively, D is TRBD1 (5 bases). V lost 1 base and J 16 bases, leaving 17 bases between the germline ends. From germline, CDR1 is LGHNA and CDR2 YSLEER. The CDR3 loop spans 14 amino acids. The chain's CDR3 is CASSQGPRVRGLHF. CDR3 in DNA: TGCGCCAGCAGCCAAGGGCCCCGGGTTAGGGGACTCCACTTT.

The chain couples TRBV5-4 to TRBJ1-3; D gene ambiguous. The V end was cut by 4 bases, the J end by 0 bases, with 11 bases between. Germline V gene sequence: CDR1 SGHNT, CDR2 YYREEE (reference sequence). The CDR3 sequence is 15 residues long. CDR3 loop: CASSGGPASGNTIYF. The CDR3 nucleotides are TGTGCCAGCAGCGGAGGACCCGCCTCTGGAAACACCATATATTTT.

The rearrangement links TRBV15 to TRBJ2-5; TRBD1 might be the D (6 bases). Per the germline V gene, CDR1 is LNHNV and CDR2 is YYDKDF (reference sequence). The V gene lost 7 bases and the J gene lost 5 bases, with 23 bases spanning the gap. CDR3 length: 16 amino acids. The CDR3 sequence is CATTELGSTGWETQYF. The CDR3 bases are TGTGCCACCACCGAATTGGGGAGTACAGGGTGGGAGACCCAGTACTTC.

This clone was observed a handful of times. The V call is TRBV5-6, the J call TRBJ1-5, with D perhaps matching TRBD1 (6 bases). Germline assignment: CDR1 SGHDT and CDR2 YYEEEE. This CDR3 is built from 13 residues. Trimming removed 0 bases at V and 6 bases at J, with 7 bases between. Here the CDR3 reads CASSLVGAQPQHF. CDR3 sequence (DNA): TGTGCCAGCAGCTTGGTGGGGGCTCAGCCCCAGCATTTT.

The V gene is TRBV5-6, the J gene TRBJ1-6, with 7 bases fitting TRBD1. The CDR3 loop spans 16 amino acids. The germline CDR1 and CDR2 sequences are SGHDT and YYEEEE. The V gene end was trimmed by 3 bases and the J gene end by 2 bases; junction bases not matched to a gene: 5. The CDR3 loop is CASSSGTAAYNSPLHF. As DNA, the CDR3 is TGTGCCAGCAGCTCGGGGACAGCGGCCTATAATTCACCCCTCCACTTT.

The chain is built from TRBV19 and TRBJ1-1, with 8 bases matching TRBD1. Germline V gene lookup returns CDR1 LNHDA and CDR2 SQIVND (reference sequence). The CDR3 sequence is 15 residues long. After removal of 3 bases from V and 6 bases from J, the junction contained 9 bases not matched to a gene. CDR3 sequence: CASSIRGRGRAEAFF. For the CDR3, the DNA is TGTGCCAGTAGTATCCGTGGCAGGGGGCGCGCTGAAGCTTTCTTT.

This clone was observed a few times. The V and J genes are TRBV4-2 and TRBJ2-3; 12 bases are a match to TRBD2. V was clipped by 4 bases and J by 4 bases; unmatched bases: 12. The CDR3 contains 18 residues. From germline, CDR1 is LGHNA and CDR2 YNFKEQ. Here the CDR3 DNA reads TGTGCCAGCAGCCCCGAGGCTAGCGGGGGGGCCTTCCCAGATACGCAGTATTTT. Amino acid sequence: CASSPEASGGAFPDTQYF.

This chain links TRBV5-1 with TRBJ2-1; no definite D call. Trimming took off 4 bases at V and 0 bases at J, with 11 bases between the two ends. The CDR3 is 15 residues long. CDR1 is SGHRS and CDR2 is YFSETQ in the germline V gene. DNA of the CDR3: TGCGCCAGCAGCCCGATGGCCAACTCCTACAATGAGCAGTTCTTC. It encodes CASSPMANSYNEQFF.

J is TRBJ2-5 and V is TRBV5-6, with 8 bases fitting TRBD2. This CDR3 contains 14 residues. Germline assignment: CDR1 SGHDT and CDR2 YYEEEE. V gave up 4 bases and J gave up 5 bases; unmatched junction bases: 7. The CDR3 DNA is TGTGCCAGCAGCAGGGGGATAGCGGGGGAGACCCAGTACTTC. Translating gives CASSRGIAGETQYF.

This chain uses TRBV7-2 with TRBJ1-2, with TRBD1 identical over 8 bases. The germline V gene encodes CDR1 SGHTA and CDR2 FQGNSA. The CDR3 is 14 residues long. The J segment lost 7 bases and the V segment lost 0 bases, leaving 4 bases of the junction unmatched. CDR3 nucleotides: TGTGCCAGCAGCTTAGCGCAGGGGGCGGTTGGCTACACCTTC. As protein: CASSLAQGAVGYTF.

The V and J genes are TRBV11-2 and TRBJ2-1; 11 bases are a match to TRBD2. The junction had 2 bases not matched to a gene; V was cut back by 5 bases and J by 2 bases. The CDR3 is 15 residues long. Germline V gives CDR1 SGHAT, CDR2 FQNNGV. As DNA, the CDR3 is TGTGCCAGCAGCATACTAGCGGGGGCCTACAATGAGCAGTTCTTC. The encoded protein is CASSILAGAYNEQFF.